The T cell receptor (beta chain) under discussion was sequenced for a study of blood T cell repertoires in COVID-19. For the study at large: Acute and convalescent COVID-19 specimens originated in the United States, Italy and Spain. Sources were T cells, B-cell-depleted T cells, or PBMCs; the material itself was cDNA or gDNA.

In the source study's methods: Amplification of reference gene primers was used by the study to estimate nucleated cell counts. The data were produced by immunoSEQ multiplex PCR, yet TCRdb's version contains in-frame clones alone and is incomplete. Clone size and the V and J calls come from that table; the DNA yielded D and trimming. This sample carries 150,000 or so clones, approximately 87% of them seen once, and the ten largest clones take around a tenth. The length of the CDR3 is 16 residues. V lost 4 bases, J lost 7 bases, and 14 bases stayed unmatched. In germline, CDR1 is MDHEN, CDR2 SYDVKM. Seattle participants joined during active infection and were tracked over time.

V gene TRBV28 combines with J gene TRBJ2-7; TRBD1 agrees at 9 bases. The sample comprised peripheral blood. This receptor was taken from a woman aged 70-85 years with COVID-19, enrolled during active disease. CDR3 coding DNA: TGTGCCAGCAGTTCACCCCACAGGGGGCGTATCGGTGAGCAGTACTTC. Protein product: CASSSPHRGRIGEQYF.